The source of this T cell receptor (beta chain) is a study of CD8 T cells in ankylosing spondylitis (dated by TCRdb to between 2016 and 2019). Study-level background: T cell receptor beta repertoires were profiled in healthy donors and ankylosing spondylitis patients so that disease-linked TCR variants could be found. Peripheral blood samples were taken, and synovial fluid was additionally collected from ankylosing spondylitis patients. The whole study cohort included 95 to 130 healthy donors and around 25 ankylosing spondylitis patients.

Points the paper makes about the study in general: A TCR beta motif made up of about eight highly homologous amino acid variants appeared to be characteristic of blood from ankylosing spondylitis patients. Some motif variants had previously been reported in the synovial fluid and blood of reactive arthritis patients, which suggests shared mechanisms of disease initiation. The disease-linked clones were reported as significantly enriched in matched synovial fluid samples from ankylosing spondylitis patients. In peripheral blood, the disease-linked clones were found at relatively low frequencies and had a CD8+ phenotype.

This sample was sequenced with an Illumina HiSeq 2500. Quantitative 5'-RACE with molecular barcodes was used to prepare TCR beta libraries. Under the source paper's analysis protocol: A new computational method based on a probabilistic model of VDJ rearrangement was used to identify disease-linked TCR variants. The public reads were reanalyzed by TCRdb: fastp trimming at Q25, MiXCR alignment, in-frame beta chains only. Duplicate CDR3 protein sequences are folded into a single record with the most common DNA and genes. The V and J calls shown here were made by TCRdb, not taken from the authors' results. This sample has some 840,000 distinct CDR3 sequences in its table, and roughly 10% of those were observed once. The leading ten clones occupy roughly 0.51% of the sample. Via the germline V gene (reference sequence), CDR1 is DFQATT and CDR2 SNEGSKA. Including cysteine and phenylalanine, the CDR3 has 15 amino acids. The kept DNA is CDR3 alone, 45 bases in frame from the first base. V is shortened by 3 bases, J by 4 bases, and the region joining them spans 16 bases.

This clonotype was recorded at least ten times. Which antigen it targets is not known. No base quality values were provided; no much bigger clone lies one nucleotide off. The sequenced material came from blood, either unsorted or a sorted T cell fraction (not recorded which). The rearranged chain carries TRBV20-1 and TRBJ2-1; the D gene is possibly TRBD2, with 5 bases matching. This TCR came from a male donor with ankylosing spondylitis. The CDR3: CSARAGGRNYNEQFF. The DNA reads TGCAGTGCTAGGGCTGGAGGACGGAATTACAATGAGCAGTTCTTC.